The 26 T cell receptor beta chains given below trace back to one sample, sequenced in a study of blood T cell repertoires in COVID-19. Some clones are missing from TCRdb's copy, which holds only in-frame ones; the method was immunoSEQ multiplex PCR. The sample carries about 150,000 clones, roughly 82% recorded once. The source material was peripheral blood. These receptors came from a woman aged 50 to 60 with acute or convalescent COVID-19.

The rearrangement joins TRBV7-9 to TRBJ2-7; 9 bases agree with TRBD1. There are 14 residues in the CDR3. The V gene end was trimmed by 5 bases and the J gene end by 0 bases; junction bases not matched to a gene: 2. From germline, CDR1 is SEHNR and CDR2 FQNEAQ (reference sequence). The CDR3 DNA reads TGTGCCAGCAGCCGACAGGGGGACTCCTACGAGCAGTACTTC. It encodes CASSRQGDSYEQYF.

This chain uses TRBV27 with TRBJ1-4, with 10 bases that match TRBD1. The CDR3 extends over 17 amino acids. Germline CDR1 and CDR2: MNHEY and SMNVEV (reference sequence). The ends lost 6 bases at V and 1 base at J; junction bases unmatched: 8. CDR3: CASRKRTGGQTNEKLFF. The CDR3 nucleotides are TGTGCCAGCAGGAAGAGGACAGGGGGGCAAACTAATGAAAAACTGTTTTTT.

V usage is TRBV21-1 and J usage is TRBJ2-1; the D call in the table, TRBD1, was not verified against the DNA. TRBV21-1 is a pseudogene locus. This CDR3 region has 15 residues. The CDR3: CASSLQGVSYNEQFF. As DNA, the CDR3 is TGTGCCAGCAGTCTCCAGGGGGTCTCCTACAATGAGCAGTTCTTC.

The gene calls are TRBV4-3 and TRBJ1-1; D may be TRBD1 (6 bases). The CDR3 covers 12 residues. Trimming stripped 1 base from V and 10 bases from J, with 10 bases between. Germline V lookup: CDR1 LGHNA, CDR2 YSLEER. CDR3 amino acids: CASSQAAGAAFF. CDR3 DNA: TGCGCCAGCAGCCAAGCGGCAGGGGCAGCTTTCTTT.

V usage is TRBV5-4 and J usage is TRBJ2-5; 8 bases map to TRBD1. Germline CDR1 is SGHNT and CDR2 is YYREEE (reference sequence). The CDR3 is made up of 15 amino acids. V trimming: 4 bases; J trimming: 2 bases; junction bases outside the gene matches: 7. DNA for the CDR3: TGTGCCAGCAGCAAGGAATACAGGGGGCAAGAGACCCAGTACTTC. This codes for CASSKEYRGQETQYF.

V usage is TRBV7-2 and J usage is TRBJ2-7; 8 bases agree with TRBD1. J lost 1 base, V lost 7 bases, and 6 bases had no gene match. This CDR3 spans 14 amino acids. From germline, CDR1 is SGHTA and CDR2 FQGNSA. CDR3: CASTSGTGSYEQYF. The CDR3 DNA sequence: TGTGCCAGCACCTCCGGGACAGGTTCCTACGAGCAGTACTTC.

The rearrangement links TRBV5-6 to TRBJ1-1; D might be TRBD1 (6 bases). Germline CDR1 is SGHDT and CDR2 is YYEEEE. V was trimmed by 0 bases and J by 7 bases, leaving 10 bases between them. The CDR3 sequence is 13 residues long. CDR3 amino acids: CASSLVQGLEAFF. CDR3 DNA sequence: TGTGCCAGCAGCTTGGTTCAGGGGCTTGAAGCTTTCTTT.

Note on this clone: The same CDR3 can be traced to other DNA sequences in this sample. The chain uses TRBV7-2 and TRBJ2-7; 8 nucleotides align to TRBD1. CDR1 and CDR2 (germline): SGHTA, FQGNSA. CDR3 size: 16 residues. V lost 1 base and J lost 2; bases outside the gene matches: 7. The CDR3 nucleotides read TGTGCCAGCAGCTTAGGAGACAGGGGCCTCCCCTACGAGCAGTACTTC. It codes for CASSLGDRGLPYEQYF.

The chain couples TRBV7-9 to TRBJ1-2; D is unclear. The CDR3 spans 13 residues. CDR1 and CDR2 from the germline V gene are SEHNR and FQNEAQ (reference sequence). V was cut by 2 bases and J by 3 bases, with 7 bases left in between. The CDR3 bases are TGTGCCAGCAGCTTACGAACAGACTATGGCTACACCTTC. This gives the protein CASSLRTDYGYTF. Supplemented by reference TRBV7-9 and TRBJ1-2, the full variable domain reads DTGVSQNPRHKITKRGQNVTFRCDPISEHNRLYWYRQTLGQGPEFLTYFQNEAQLEKSRLLSDRFSAERPKGSFSTLEIQRTEQGDSAMYLCASSLRTDYGYTFGSGTRLTVV.

The chain combines TRBV29-1 with TRBJ1-2; 7 bases line up with TRBD1. The CDR3 sequence is 14 residues long. From germline, CDR1 is SQVTM and CDR2 ANQGSEA. Losses at the gene ends were 4 bases for V and 4 bases for J; bases not matched to a gene: 9. CDR3 loop: CSVARQGRFYGYTF. The CDR3 DNA reads TGCAGCGTTGCCCGACAGGGCCGGTTCTATGGCTACACCTTC.

The CDR3 spells CASSDPFPREQYF. The CDR3 DNA follows: TGTGCCAGCAGCGATCCCTTCCCTAGGGAGCAGTACTTC. The chain combines TRBV7-2 with TRBJ2-7, with unresolved D. This CDR3 spans 13 amino acids. V lost 5 bases, J lost 7 bases, and 15 bases lay in between. The germline V gene has CDR1 SGHTA and CDR2 FQGNSA.

The rearrangement joins TRBV4-3 to TRBJ1-3; no clear D. V lost 0 bases and J lost 4, with 7 bases in between. CDR3 length: 14 amino acids. Germline CDR1 and CDR2: LGHNA and YSLEER. The CDR3 loop reads CASSQDVGGNTIYF. CDR3 in DNA: TGCGCCAGCAGCCAAGATGTCGGGGGAAACACCATATATTTT.

This chain joins TRBV6-5 and TRBJ1-2; the D is unclear. The V gene's germline CDR1 is MNHEY and CDR2 SVGAGI. The V end lost 5 bases, the J end lost 8 bases, and 15 bases lay between the germline ends. This CDR3 is built from 13 residues. CDR3 residues: CASSRFSREGYTF. DNA for the CDR3: TGTGCCAGCAGTCGCTTCTCGAGGGAGGGCTACACCTTC.

The gene calls are TRBV6-5 and TRBJ1-4, with a tentative D call TRBD1 (6 bases). The V gene lost 3 bases and the J gene lost 8 bases, with 13 bases spanning the gap. This CDR3 is 14 amino acids long. The germline CDR1 and CDR2 sequences are MNHEY and SVGAGI. The chain's CDR3 is CASSYGRGGEKLFF. In nucleotides, the CDR3 is TGTGCCAGCAGTTATGGCAGGGGTGGGGAAAAACTGTTTTTT.

The rearrangement uses TRBV6-5 and TRBJ1-1; weak D call: TRBD1 (6 bases). The CDR3 is 14 residues long. Germline V gene lookup returns CDR1 MNHEY and CDR2 SVGAGI. With 8 bases removed from V and 5 bases from J, the gap between germline ends came to 18 bases. The CDR3 DNA reads as TGTGCCAGCGGGGGCGACCCGAGGGGAACTGAAGCTTTCTTT. This translates into CASGGDPRGTEAFF.

As concerns this clone: The missing conserved phenylalanine or tryptophan at the end of this CDR3 makes a read error likely. No DNA is shown, since the ends of the CDR3 on it are uncertain; the CDR3 is the one TCRdb lists. The J gene is TRBJ2-2, the V gene TRBV10-1; TRBD2 reflects the table's D call only, with no check against the DNA. Both ends counted, the CDR3 spans 9 residues. Germline loops: CDR1 WNHNN, CDR2 SYGVQD (reference sequence). The CDR3 loop reads CASRGEGGN.

The chain links TRBV3-1 (or the pseudogene TRBV3-2) to TRBJ2-5; 12 bases agree with TRBD2. Losses at the gene ends were 1 base for V and 5 bases for J; bases not matched to a gene: 5. The germline gives CDR1 LGHDT, CDR2 YNNKEL (reference sequence). The CDR3 length is 16 residues. The DNA of the CDR3 is TGTGCCAGCAGCCAAGGACTAGCGGGGGCTGTGGAGACCCAGTACTTC. This encodes CASSQGLAGAVETQYF.

The chain's CDR3 is CATSRRLESTDTQYF. CDR3 nucleotides: TGTGCCACCAGCAGGAGACTAGAAAGTACAGATACGCAGTATTTT. The genes are TRBV15 and TRBJ2-3, with a tentative D call TRBD2 (6 bases). This CDR3 comprises 15 residues. Germline-derived CDR1 and CDR2 are LNHNV and YYDKDF (reference sequence). Trimming removed 3 bases at V and 3 bases at J, with 13 bases between. Full variable domain (remainder filled in from reference TRBV15 and TRBJ2-3): DAMVIQNPRYQVTQFGKPVTLSCSQTLNHNVMYWYQQKSSQAPKLLFHYYDKDFNNEADTPDNFQSRRPNTSFCFLDIRSPGLGDTAMYLCATSRRLESTDTQYFGPGTRLTVL.

The DNA of the CDR3 is TGCGCCAGCGTGGAGTCAGATAATTCACCCCTCCACTTT. Amino acid sequence: CASVESDNSPLHF. The chain links TRBV5-1 to TRBJ1-6; D remains ambiguous. This CDR3 is built from 13 residues. CDR1 SGHRS and CDR2 YFSETQ come from the germline V gene. V lost 7 bases and J lost 5, with 10 bases in between.

The rearrangement joins TRBV9 to TRBJ2-1; D may be TRBD2 (6 bases). There are 14 residues in the CDR3. Germline assignment: CDR1 SGDLS and CDR2 YYNGEE. Trimming removed 0 bases from V and 3 bases from J, with 7 bases in between. The CDR3 DNA follows: TGTGCCAGCAGCGTAGCGGGGGACTACAATGAGCAGTTCTTC. Translation: CASSVAGDYNEQFF.

This chain uses TRBV2 with TRBJ1-2; D gene ambiguous. This CDR3 is 15 amino acids long. Per the germline V gene, CDR1 is SNHLY and CDR2 is FYNNEI. The germline V and J ends were trimmed by 7 bases and 7 bases, with 22 bases remaining between them. The CDR3 protein is CASTYGGSPMGGYTF. Written as DNA, the CDR3 is TGTGCCAGCACCTACGGAGGGAGTCCCATGGGTGGCTACACCTTC.

The V call is TRBV7-2, the J call TRBJ2-1; D is undetermined. CDR1 and CDR2 (germline): SGHTA, FQGNSA. This CDR3 has 11 amino acids. V lost 4 bases and J lost 6, with 4 bases in between. The CDR3 DNA sequence: TGTGCCAGCAGCTCCCTCAATGAGCAGTTCTTC. Its protein product is CASSSLNEQFF.

The genes are TRBV5-4 and TRBJ1-2; no definite D call. With 4 bases removed from V and 0 bases from J, the gap between germline ends came to 10 bases. The CDR3 is 14 residues long. In germline, CDR1 is SGHNT, CDR2 YYREEE (reference sequence). DNA for the CDR3: TGTGCCAGCAGCCCCGAGGGCCCTAACTATGGCTACACCTTC. Translation: CASSPEGPNYGYTF.

The chain couples TRBV9 to TRBJ2-1; a possible D gene is TRBD2 (5 bases). The V gene lost 4 bases and the J gene lost 4 bases, with 15 bases spanning the gap. The CDR3 runs 15 residues. Per germline, CDR1 SGDLS and CDR2 YYNGEE. As DNA, the CDR3 is TGTGCCAGCAGCAAAGGGAGCGGAACGTACAATGAGCAGTTCTTC. It yields the protein CASSKGSGTYNEQFF.

The chain is built from TRBV7-3 and TRBJ1-2; the D gene is possibly TRBD1 (6 bases). V was trimmed by 2 bases and J by 4 bases, leaving 8 bases between them. CDR3 length equals 13 residues. Germline V gives CDR1 SGHTA, CDR2 FQGTGA. The CDR3 spells CASSLPDSYGYTF. The CDR3 nucleotides read TGTGCCAGCAGCTTACCGGACAGCTATGGCTACACCTTC.

The CDR3 DNA reads as TGTGCCAGCAGTACCTACAGGGGTGGCTACACCTTC. It specifies CASSTYRGGYTF. J is TRBJ1-2 and V is TRBV28, with TRBD1 matching over 7 bases. CDR3 length equals 12 residues. Unmatched junction bases numbered 4, after V lost 5 bases and J lost 7 bases. CDR1 MDHEN and CDR2 SYDVKM come from the germline V gene.